These T cell receptor beta chains were read from a single sample in a study of cytomegalovirus exposure and HLA in healthy donors. Sequencing used immunoSEQ multiplex PCR; TCRdb keeps in-frame clones, though not all of them. In all, the sample yields about 51,000 clones. Sequencing was carried out using PBMCs. These receptors were taken from a man aged 35 to 55 in good health and CMV-seropositive. Each CDR3 is given with its conserved first and last residue. The D gene is left open where the match is weak.

D,J,V,DNA,CDR3
.,TRBJ1-1,TRBV9,TGTGCCAGCACCGGCCCCCAGGGCACTGAAGCTTTCTTT,CASTGPQGTEAFF
TRBD1,TRBJ2-1,TRBV19,TGTGCCAGTAGTAGGGGACAGGGGGCCTACGAGCAGTTCTTC,CASSRGQGAYEQFF
TRBD1,TRBJ2-2,TRBV9,TGTGCCAGCAGCCCCGCGGGACAGGGATCCGGGGAGCTGTTTTTT,CASSPAGQGSGELFF
.,TRBJ2-1,TRBV9,TGTGCCAGCAGCGTAGGGAGGGGCGAGCAGTTCTTC,CASSVGRGEQFF
TRBD1,TRBJ1-2,TRBV30,TGTGCCTTTTCGGACAGGGTGGGGTATGGCTACACCTTC,CAFSDRVGYGYTF
.,TRBJ2-3,TRBV7-6,TGTGCCAGCAGCTTAAACCGGGACAACACAGATACGCAGTATTTT,CASSLNRDNTDTQYF
.,TRBJ2-3,TRBV6-6,TGTGCCAGCAGCCCCGAGGCCGATACGCAGTATTTT,CASSPEADTQYF
.,TRBJ1-2,TRBV7-9,TGTGCCAGCAGCTTCATTACTTATGGCTACACCTTC,CASSFITYGYTF
.,TRBJ1-1,TRBV25-1,TGTGCCAGCAGTGTACCGGCTAGGACTGAAGCTTTCTTT,CASSVPARTEAFF
TRBD1,TRBJ2-2,TRBV11-3,TGTGCCAGCAGCGCCGGACAGGAAAACACCGGGGAGCTGTTTTTT,CASSAGQENTGELFF
.,TRBJ1-2,TRBV6-1,TGTGCCAGCGCTAGCAGGCAGGAAGCTAACTATGGCTACACCTTC,CASASRQEANYGYTF
TRBD2,TRBJ2-1,TRBV6-5,TGTGCCAGCAGTTTTAGCGGGGGCCAAGGCTCTGAGCAGTTCTTC,CASSFSGGQGSEQFF
TRBD2,TRBJ2-3,TRBV7-9,TGTGCCAGCAGCCGGACTAGCGTAAGCACAGATACGCAGTATTTT,CASSRTSVSTDTQYF
.,TRBJ1-2,TRBV5-1,TGCGCCAGCAGCTTGGAGGCGGGGTCCTATGGCTACACCTTC,CASSLEAGSYGYTF
.,TRBJ1-2,TRBV5-1,TGCGCCAGCAGCTTGGACAAAGTATATGGCTACACCTTC,CASSLDKVYGYTF
TRBD2,TRBJ2-7,TRBV2,TGTGCCAGCAGTACGTCTAGCGGGAAATCCTACGAGCAGTACTTC,CASSTSSGKSYEQYF
TRBD2,TRBJ2-7,TRBV6-5,TGTGCCAGCAGTTACCACAGCGGGAGGCTCTCCTACGAGCAGTACTTC,CASSYHSGRLSYEQYF
TRBD1,TRBJ2-2,TRBV5-1,TGCGCCAGCAGCTTGTCGTCGGACAGGTGGGCCGGGGAGCTGTTTTTT,CASSLSSDRWAGELFF
.,TRBJ2-7,TRBV7-8,TGTGCCAGCAGCTCGACTAGCTACGAGCAGTACTTC,CASSSTSYEQYF
TRBD2,TRBJ2-4,TRBV11-1,TGTGCCAGCAGCTTCCCTAGCGGGGGGGAGAACATTCAGTACTTC,CASSFPSGGENIQYF
.,TRBJ2-1,TRBV6-1,TGTGCCAGCAGTGAAGTACTACGGGACATGGGGATCTTC,CASSEVLRDMGIF
TRBD2,TRBJ2-2,TRBV5-4,TGTGCCAGCAGCGCGCGGTATAGCGGGGGCCCGAACACCGGGGAGCTGTTTTTT,CASSARYSGGPNTGELFF
TRBD1,TRBJ1-1,TRBV5-6,TGTGCCAGCAGCTTGACAGGGGGGGCAAGGGGTGAAGCTTTCTTT,CASSLTGGARGEAFF
TRBD1,TRBJ1-1,TRBV29-1,TGCAGCGTTGAGACGGGACAGAAGAACACTGAAGCTTTCTTT,CSVETGQKNTEAFF